These 23 T cell receptor beta chains originate from one sample sequenced in a study of blood T cell repertoires in COVID-19. Clones were read by immunoSEQ multiplex PCR, and TCRdb kept only the in-frame ones, dropping some. The table includes around 100,000 clones, about 85% detected once. Sequencing input: peripheral blood. These receptors were collected from a man aged 45-65 years in a cohort sampled during active COVID-19.

CDR3: CASSLVGSSGANVLTF. CDR3 sequence (DNA): TGTGCCAGCAGTTTAGTGGGGAGCTCTGGGGCCAACGTCCTGACTTTC. The gene calls are TRBV28 and TRBJ2-6, with D possibly TRBD2 on 5 matching bases. Germline assignment: CDR1 MDHEN and CDR2 SYDVKM. Trimming pared 2 bases from V and 0 bases from J, leaving 8 bases between. The CDR3 is made up of 16 amino acids. The whole variable domain, filled in from reference TRBV28 and TRBJ2-6, reads DVKVTQSSRYLVKRTGEKVFLECVQDMDHENMFWYRQDPGLGLRLIYFSYDVKMKEKGDIPEGYSVSREKKERFSLILESASTNQTSMYLCASSLVGSSGANVLTFGAGSRLTVL.

The CDR3 DNA follows: TGTGCCAGCAGTGGGGCGCGGGGACCTGGCTACACCTTC. Translation gives CASSGARGPGYTF. The chain employs TRBV2 and TRBJ1-2; TRBD1 might be the D (5 bases). CDR1 and CDR2 from the germline V gene are SNHLY and FYNNEI. The V end was cut by 4 bases, the J end by 7 bases, with 13 bases between. This CDR3 has 13 residues.

This chain uses TRBV11-3 with TRBJ2-7, with D possibly matching TRBD1 (5 bases). The CDR3 runs to 13 residues. In germline, CDR1 is SGHNT, CDR2 YENEEA. Between the trimmed V and J ends, which lost 0 bases and 6 bases, there was a span of 9 bases. CDR3: CASSLDQGVEQYF. The CDR3 nucleotides read TGTGCCAGCAGCTTAGACCAGGGCGTCGAGCAGTACTTC.

Here the CDR3 DNA reads TGTGCCAGCAGCTTGGAGGGGGCAGATACGCAGTATTTT. Protein product: CASSLEGADTQYF. The rearrangement uses TRBV5-4 and TRBJ2-3; maybe TRBD1 (6 bases). The CDR3 length is 13 residues. Germline V CDR1 and CDR2: SGHNT, YYREEE (reference sequence). Trimming shortened V by 0 bases and J by 4 bases, and 6 bases separated the two germline ends.

The chain links TRBV27 to TRBJ2-7; TRBD1 matches at 7 bases. V trimming: 5 bases; J trimming: 4 bases; junction bases outside the gene matches: 14. There are 16 residues in the CDR3. Germline CDR1 MNHEY, CDR2 SMNVEV (reference sequence). In nucleotides, the CDR3 is TGTGCCAGCAGTCCATCGACCGGGACAGAGACTTACGAGCAGTACTTC. Its translation: CASSPSTGTETYEQYF.

The rearrangement links TRBV7-7 to TRBJ1-1; D not certain. The germline V gene encodes CDR1 SSHAT and CDR2 FNYEAQ (reference sequence). There are 13 residues in the CDR3. Trimming shortened V by 2 bases and J by 4 bases, and 8 bases separated the two germline ends. The CDR3 sequence: CASSLTLATEAFF. The CDR3 nucleotides are TGTGCCAGCAGCTTAACCCTAGCCACTGAAGCTTTCTTT.

J is TRBJ2-1 and V is TRBV6-4; 7 nucleotides align to TRBD1. Germline CDR1 is MRHNA and CDR2 is SNTAGT. The trim removed 5 bases at V and 9 bases at J, leaving 13 bases unmatched. There are 15 residues in the CDR3. The CDR3: CASSPFTGARGEQFF. CDR3 bases: TGTGCCAGCAGTCCTTTTACAGGGGCGCGTGGTGAGCAGTTCTTC.

This clone came up a few times. The rearrangement uses TRBV6-2 or TRBV6-3 and TRBJ2-6; TRBD1 agrees at 7 bases. V dropped 5 bases and J dropped 2; count of bases not matched to a gene: 6. The CDR3 has 16 amino acids. Germline V gene data show CDR1 as MNHEY and CDR2 as SVGEGT. The CDR3 region has the DNA TGTGCCAGCAGTCGGATAACAGGGGCTGGGGCCAACGTCCTGACTTTC. Amino acid sequence: CASSRITGAGANVLTF.

This clone was counted a few times. V usage is TRBV2 and J usage is TRBJ2-3, with D perhaps TRBD1 (8 bases). The V end was cut by 7 bases, the J end by 0 bases, with 14 bases between. The CDR3 is 15 amino acids. Per the germline V gene, CDR1 is SNHLY and CDR2 is FYNNEI. CDR3 bases: TGTGCCAGCAATACAGGGGGGGTCAGCACAGATACGCAGTATTTT. Amino acid sequence: CASNTGGVSTDTQYF.

V gene TRBV5-1 combines with J gene TRBJ2-3; D unclear. The V gene lost 4 bases and the J gene lost 3 bases, with 24 bases spanning the gap. Looked up from germline, CDR1 is SGHRS and CDR2 is YFSETQ. The CDR3 totals 18 residues. In DNA form, the CDR3 reads TGCGCCAGCAGCCCCGCCGGAAGGCCAGGCTCGTGGACAGATACGCAGTATTTT. This codes for CASSPAGRPGSWTDTQYF.

The chain joins TRBV19 to TRBJ1-2, with D tentatively TRBD1 (6 bases). CDR3 length: 15 amino acids. V lost 3 bases to trimming and J lost 1 base, with 12 bases between them. Germline values: CDR1 LNHDA, CDR2 SQIVND (reference sequence). In DNA form, the CDR3 reads TGTGCCAGTAGTATCGTCCAGGGGAATAACTATGGCTACACCTTC. Its translation is CASSIVQGNNYGYTF. Full variable domain (rest looked up from reference TRBV19 and TRBJ1-2): DGGITQSPKYLFRKEGQNVTLSCEQNLNHDAMYWYRQDPGQGLRLIYYSQIVNDFQKGDIAEGYSVSREKKESFPLTVTSAQKNPTAFYLCASSIVQGNNYGYTFGSGTRLTVV.

The gene calls are TRBV5-6 and TRBJ2-7, with D unclear. This CDR3 is built from 13 residues. Germline V gene lookup returns CDR1 SGHDT and CDR2 YYEEEE. Trimming left V 4 bases short and J 6 bases short, with 14 bases between. The CDR3 sequence: CASSLPVTSEQYF. The DNA of the CDR3 is TGTGCCAGCAGCCTCCCTGTTACGAGCGAGCAGTACTTC.

This sequence joins TRBV20-1 and TRBJ2-7; 8 bases match TRBD2. CDR1 DFQATT and CDR2 SNEGSKA come from the germline V gene (reference sequence). The J segment lost 3 bases and the V segment lost 3 bases, leaving 7 bases of the junction unmatched. This CDR3 has 14 amino acids. CDR3 sequence: CSASPGTRFYEQYV. CDR3 nucleotides: TGCAGTGCTAGTCCCGGGACTAGGTTCTACGAGCAGTACGTC.

V and J are TRBV5-1 and TRBJ1-6, with 7 bases fitting TRBD1. Germline CDR1 is SGHRS and CDR2 is YFSETQ. The V segment lost 4 bases and the J segment 7 bases; nucleotides outside the gene matches: 2. This CDR3 is 13 amino acids long. DNA of the CDR3: TGCGCCAGCAGCGGGGACAGCAATTCACCCCTCCACTTT. This translates into CASSGDSNSPLHF. The full variable domain, in which reference TRBV5-1 and TRBJ1-6 provide the parts outside the CDR3, is KAGVTQTPRYLIKTRGQQVTLSCSPISGHRSVSWYQQTPGQGLQFLFEYFSETQRNKGNFPGRFSGRQFSNSRSEMNVSTLELGDSALYLCASSGDSNSPLHFGNGTRLTVT.

The V and J genes are TRBV15 and TRBJ1-4; perhaps TRBD1 as D (6 bases). In germline, CDR1 is LNHNV, CDR2 YYDKDF (reference sequence). The CDR3 loop spans 16 amino acids. V was shortened by 6 bases and J by 6 bases, with 20 bases between the two germline ends. Here the CDR3 DNA reads TGTGCCACCAGTCTTGGTAGCGGGGGGGCTGATGAAAAACTGTTTTTT. It translates to CATSLGSGGADEKLFF.

The chain has TRBV18 and TRBJ1-6, with D perhaps TRBD1 (5 bases). Germline CDR1 KGHSH, CDR2 LQKENI. V lost 0 bases and J 9 bases, leaving 9 bases between the germline ends. There are 14 residues in the CDR3. In nucleotides, the CDR3 is TGTGCCAGCTCACCACCAGGGGCCGGTTCACCCCTCCACTTT. Protein product: CASSPPGAGSPLHF.

The chain has TRBV6-5 and TRBJ2-3; perhaps TRBD1 as D (5 bases). Trimming cost V 6 bases and J 0 bases, with 10 bases left between them. Germline V gives CDR1 MNHEY, CDR2 SVGAGI. The CDR3 covers 14 residues. The CDR3 region is CASSRVASTDTQYF. DNA for the CDR3: TGTGCCAGCAGCAGGGTAGCTAGCACAGATACGCAGTATTTT.

This clone was recorded a few times. The chain recombines TRBV6-5 with TRBJ2-7; unclear D gene. With 10 bases removed from V and 2 bases from J, the gap between germline ends came to 12 bases. This CDR3 spans 12 amino acids. CDR1 is MNHEY, CDR2 SVGAGI, per germline. CDR3 in amino acids: CATQDRTYEQYF. CDR3 DNA: TGTGCCACCCAGGATCGGACCTACGAGCAGTACTTC.

This chain uses TRBV29-1 with TRBJ1-2, with 9 nucleotides matching TRBD1. Germline V gene data show CDR1 as SQVTM and CDR2 as ANQGSEA. Losses at the gene ends were 6 bases for V and 4 bases for J; bases not matched to a gene: 6. The CDR3 spans 13 residues. The CDR3 DNA sequence: TGCAGCGTGGACAGGGGTTTCGGCTATGGCTACACCTTC. It is translated as CSVDRGFGYGYTF.

The chain combines TRBV7-2 with TRBJ2-5; D remains unclear. CDR3 length equals 14 residues. The V end lost 4 bases, the J end lost 1 base, and 10 bases lay between the germline ends. The germline gives CDR1 SGHTA, CDR2 FQGNSA. This CDR3 is CASSYQLFQETQYF. CDR3 nucleotide sequence: TGTGCCAGCAGCTATCAGTTGTTCCAAGAGACCCAGTACTTC. Based on the CDR3 plus reference TRBV7-2 and TRBJ2-5, the full variable domain is GAGVSQSPSNKVTEKGKDVELRCDPISGHTALYWYRQSLGQGLEFLIYFQGNSAPDKSGLPSDRFSAERTGGSVSTLTIQRTQQEDSAVYLCASSYQLFQETQYFGPGTRLLVL.

The table lists this clone with a few counts. The chain carries TRBV18 and TRBJ1-5, with 10 positions matching TRBD1. CDR3 length: 17 residues. Germline CDR1 reads KGHSH; CDR2 reads LQKENI. V shed 6 bases and J 4 bases; nucleotides not matched to a gene: 12. The CDR3 sequence: CASSTLPPGQGNQPQHF. CDR3 nucleotide sequence: TGTGCCAGCTCTACGCTTCCGCCGGGACAGGGGAATCAGCCCCAGCATTTT.

The V and J genes are TRBV4-3 and TRBJ2-2; possible D gene TRBD1, 6 bases. V gave up 0 bases and J gave up 4 bases, with 9 bases separating them. Germline-derived CDR1 and CDR2 are LGHNA and YSLEER. The CDR3 runs 15 residues. CDR3 in amino acids: CASSQDLTGTGELFF. The CDR3 region has the DNA TGCGCCAGCAGCCAAGATCTGACAGGCACCGGGGAGCTGTTTTTT.

The chain combines TRBV25-1 with TRBJ2-7, with TRBD1 as a possible D gene (5 bases). Per the germline V gene, CDR1 is MGHDK and CDR2 is SYGVNS. The V end lost 1 base, the J end lost 2 bases, and 12 bases lay between the germline ends. The CDR3 has 15 residues. CDR3 sequence reads: CASSELRTSTYEQYF. The CDR3, as DNA: TGTGCCAGCAGTGAATTAAGGACAAGCACCTACGAGCAGTACTTC.